This T cell receptor (beta chain) was documented in a study of cytomegalovirus exposure and HLA in healthy donors. For the study at large: Early release data held about 85 million unique TCRs from HLA-typed donors.

About this clone itself: Its antigen is currently unknown. Other DNA sequences within the sample encode an identical CDR3.

Points from the study as a whole: Previously analyzed data showed that most TCR beta V segments were productive at a frequency of about 87% or about 30%. A highly shared variant cluster was judged a likely technical artifact.

The PCR ran on 60 Vbeta and 13 Jbeta primers. Data came from immunoSEQ multiplex PCR; TCRdb stores just in-frame clones and leaves some out. The table includes about 190,000 clones, over 70% detected once. The CDR3 runs to 14 residues. The junction had 4 bases not matched to a gene; V was cut back by 7 bases and J by 1 base. Germline CDR1 SGHRS, CDR2 YFSETQ. The sample consisted of PBMCs. The TCR was taken from a man aged 45 to 65 in good health and CMV-seronegative. This chain uses TRBV5-1 with TRBJ2-2; the match to TRBD2 covers 7 bases. DNA for the CDR3: TGCGCCAGCCGAGAGCGGGGGAACACCGGGGAGCTGTTTTTT. Its protein product is CASRERGNTGELFF.